The present TCR beta chain was sequenced within a study of lymphopenia after photon versus proton radiotherapy. V was pared by 5 bases and J by 3 bases, with 11 bases of the junction left unmatched. Per the germline V gene, CDR1 is SGHTA and CDR2 is FQGTGA. The CDR3 runs to 17 residues. Details on this clone: Its antigen remains unknown.

Findings and caveats of the study: Oligoclonal CD8+ Temra expansion after nadir drove photon patients' diversity drop. A bigger post-nadir fall in TCR diversity correlated inversely with survival time in deceased patients.

Produced via immunoSEQ multiplex PCR; TCRdb's table is partial and in-frame only. In the table there are some 4,700 clones, around two thirds of which are singletons. The input for sequencing was peripheral blood, taken from a patient treated with proton-based radiotherapy. This receptor was taken from a man aged 80 or over with esophageal cancer. The chain is built from TRBV7-3 and TRBJ2-3; 10 positions agree with TRBD2. The CDR3 protein is CASSLGRSGRATDTQYF. The CDR3 DNA follows: TGTGCCAGCAGCCTTGGTCGAAGCGGGAGGGCAACAGATACGCAGTATTTT. Complete variable domain (other parts from reference TRBV7-3 and TRBJ2-3): GAGVSQTPSNKVTEKGKYVELRCDPISGHTALYWYRQSLGQGPEFLIYFQGTGAADDSGLPNDRFFAVRPEGSVSTLKIQRTERGDSAVYLCASSLGRSGRATDTQYFGPGTRLTVL.